Listed below are T cell receptor beta chains from one sample, sequenced in a study of cytotoxic CD8 clonotypes in ibrutinib-treated CLL. The repertoire was sequenced with immunoSEQ multiplex PCR; TCRdb's copy has only in-frame clones and lacks some. Of 20,000 to 25,000 clones detected, roughly 70% appear once; the ten largest clones hold about 25%. Sequenced material: PBMCs, taken before ibrutinib treatment. All receptors come from a human donor with chronic lymphocytic leukemia. CDR3s include the opening cysteine and the closing phenylalanine or tryptophan. Each record gives: CDR3 protein, CDR3 DNA, J gene, clone size, D gene, V gene. A D gene is named only where the DNA matches it firmly. Some rows mark clone size as missing; the rest say once, few, many or name a class of expanded clone.

CDR3aa: CASSSLAGLGPEAFF; CDR3nt: TGTGCCAGTAGCTCCCTGGCCGGTCTCGGGCCTGAAGCTTTCTTT; j_gene: TRBJ1-1; abundance: .; d_gene: .; v_gene: TRBV19
CDR3aa: CAISSMGQTNTEAFF; CDR3nt: TGTGCCATCAGTAGTATGGGACAGACGAACACTGAAGCTTTCTTT; j_gene: TRBJ1-1; abundance: .; d_gene: TRBD1; v_gene: TRBV10-3
CDR3aa: CSVESGANVLTF; CDR3nt: TGCAGCGTTGAGTCTGGGGCCAACGTCCTGACTTTC; j_gene: TRBJ2-6; abundance: .; d_gene: .; v_gene: TRBV29-1
CDR3aa: CASSLGSSGISGNEQFF; CDR3nt: TGTGCCAGCAGCTTAGGGTCTAGCGGGATTTCTGGGAATGAGCAGTTCTTC; j_gene: TRBJ2-1; abundance: .; d_gene: TRBD2; v_gene: TRBV7-6
CDR3aa: CASSLVTSGTYEQYF; CDR3nt: TGTGCCAGCAGCTTAGTTACTAGCGGGACCTACGAGCAGTACTTC; j_gene: TRBJ2-7; abundance: .; d_gene: TRBD2; v_gene: TRBV7-9
CDR3aa: CATSRRDLTDTQYF; CDR3nt: TGTGCCACCAGCAGGCGGGACCTCACAGATACGCAGTATTTT; j_gene: TRBJ2-3; abundance: once; d_gene: .; v_gene: TRBV15
CDR3aa: CASSRLTGGALYGYTF; CDR3nt: TGTGCCAGTAGCAGACTTACAGGGGGCGCACTGTATGGCTACACCTTC; j_gene: TRBJ1-2; abundance: .; d_gene: TRBD1; v_gene: TRBV19
CDR3aa: CSVGGYRGSETQYF; CDR3nt: TGCAGCGTTGGGGGATACAGGGGTTCTGAGACCCAGTACTTC; j_gene: TRBJ2-5; abundance: .; d_gene: TRBD1; v_gene: TRBV29-1
CDR3aa: CASSLGAVSHEQYF; CDR3nt: TGTGCCAGCAGCTTAGGGGCCGTTTCCCACGAGCAGTACTTC; j_gene: TRBJ2-7; abundance: .; d_gene: .; v_gene: TRBV7-9
CDR3aa: CASSLGDTTYNEQFF; CDR3nt: TGCGCCAGCAGCTTGGGAGACACGACCTACAATGAGCAGTTCTTC; j_gene: TRBJ2-1; abundance: .; d_gene: .; v_gene: TRBV5-1
CDR3aa: CASSRVGQTRLRNQPQHF; CDR3nt: TGTGCCAGTAGTAGAGTAGGACAGACCCGATTGCGCAATCAGCCCCAGCATTTT; j_gene: TRBJ1-5; abundance: few; d_gene: .; v_gene: TRBV19